The entry below gives a single T cell receptor beta chain sequence along with its context. Its target is unknown. The data were produced by immunoSEQ multiplex PCR, yet TCRdb's version contains in-frame clones alone and is incomplete. The repertoire consists of about 360,000 clones, with 70% to 90% occurring once and the leading ten covering roughly 0.8%. The data are from a study of cytomegalovirus exposure and HLA in healthy donors. Points from the study as a whole: The authors enumerated under 200 TCR beta chains as linked to cytomegalovirus. Subsequent analysis showed first-cohort TCR clusters tending to co-occur in approximately 120 validation repertoires. Confirmation was obtained in vitro that three CMV-associated chains are specific for CMV antigens.

The donors belonged to the roughly 120-subject validation cohort, separate from the 666-subject first cohort. The TCR originated in a woman between 18 and 29 years old in good health and CMV-seronegative. Sequenced material: PBMCs.

CDR3 loop: CASSYSGAEAFF. CDR3 coding DNA: TGTGCCAGCAGTTACAGTGGCGCTGAAGCTTTCTTT. The rearrangement uses TRBV27 and TRBJ1-1, with D unresolved. The germline CDR1 and CDR2 sequences are MNHEY and SMNVEV (reference sequence). This CDR3 contains 12 residues. Trimming stripped 4 bases from V and 6 bases from J, with 9 bases between.